This record concerns one T cell receptor beta chain sequence. Its target is unknown. This entry belongs to a study of graft-versus-host responses after intestinal transplantation. The wider study: Recipients uniformly received anti-thymocyte globulin induction, followed by tacrolimus and steroids for 3 to 4 years. Study-level findings and limits: Some GvH clones appeared in ileal mucosa or blood before recipient bone marrow. Researchers found peak circulating GvH clone levels linked to early post-transplant HvG declines.

J was trimmed by 0 bases and V by 5 bases; bases with no gene match: 8. CDR1 and CDR2 (germline): SGHTA, FQGNSA. The CDR3 has 16 amino acids. Only in-frame clones appear in the TCRdb table, and some are missing; sequencing was by immunoSEQ multiplex PCR. The sample yields about 120,000 clones, 90% seen once. The source was unstimulated CD4+ T cells sorted from spleen or lymph node cells, collected before intestinal transplant. The sequence came from a human donor who received an intestinal transplant. The chain combines TRBV7-2 with TRBJ1-1, with 8 bases matching TRBD1. In DNA form, the CDR3 reads TGTGCCAGCAGCCACCACAGGGGGGATTTGAACACTGAAGCTTTCTTT. Protein product: CASSHHRGDLNTEAFF.